A single sample gave rise to the 10 T cell receptor beta chains below, sequenced in a study of blood T cell repertoires in COVID-19. Sequencing used immunoSEQ multiplex PCR; TCRdb keeps in-frame clones, though not all of them. Of some 300,000 clones listed, 89% are singletons. Specimen: PBMCs or T cells enriched from blood (not recorded which). The receptors were sampled from a woman aged 40 to 50 who had recovered from COVID-19.

This chain links TRBV30 with TRBJ1-2; D is uncertain. V was pared by 3 bases and J by 8 bases, with 16 bases between. In germline, CDR1 is GTSNPN, CDR2 SVGIG (reference sequence). This CDR3 is built from 13 residues. CDR3 nucleotide sequence: TGTGCCTGGAGCGGCAGGTCTTTACAAGGCTACACCTTC. Translated: CAWSGRSLQGYTF. Full variable domain (rest looked up from reference TRBV30 and TRBJ1-2): SQTIHQWPATLVQPVGSPLSLECTVEGTSNPNLYWYRQAAGRGLQLLFYSVGIGQISSEVPQNLSASRPQDRQFILSSKKLLLSDSGFYLCAWSGRSLQGYTFGSGTRLTVV.

This clone has just a few counts. The chain recombines TRBV3-1 (or the pseudogene TRBV3-2) with TRBJ2-1; 12 bases match TRBD2. V trimming: 1 base; J trimming: 8 bases; junction bases outside the gene matches: 6. Germline V CDR1 and CDR2: LGHDT, YNNKEL (reference sequence). This CDR3 spans 16 amino acids. DNA for the CDR3: TGTGCCAGCAGCCAAGGGCTAGCGGGAGGGGAGGATGAGCAGTTCTTC. Its protein is CASSQGLAGGEDEQFF.

The chain links TRBV7-9 to TRBJ2-7, with 8 bases matching TRBD2. V was pared by 5 bases and J by 6 bases, with 9 bases of the junction left unmatched. This CDR3 spans 14 amino acids. Looked up from germline, CDR1 is SEHNR and CDR2 is FQNEAQ (reference sequence). The CDR3 sequence: CASSLMDGRAEQYF. The CDR3 DNA is TGTGCCAGCAGCCTCATGGACGGGAGGGCCGAGCAGTACTTC.

The chain recombines TRBV10-3 with TRBJ1-2, with 8 bases matching TRBD1. The ends lost 3 bases at V and 1 base at J; junction bases unmatched: 10. This CDR3 is built from 17 residues. Looked up from germline, CDR1 is ENHRY and CDR2 is SYGVKD. Here the CDR3 reads CAISDKTGGIINYGYTF. CDR3 nucleotides: TGTGCCATCAGTGATAAAACAGGGGGAATTATTAACTATGGCTACACCTTC.

Of note for this clone: The junction shows a germline mismatch at one end, possibly a read error. V usage is TRBV7-7 and J usage is TRBJ2-7, with 10 bases lining up with TRBD2. The CDR3 has 15 residues. Germline V gene sequence: CDR1 SSHAT, CDR2 FNYEAQ (reference sequence). The CDR3 region is CASSELAGAFYEQYF. The CDR3 DNA is TGTGCTAGCAGCGAGCTAGCGGGAGCCTTCTACGAGCAGTACTTC.

The V call is TRBV3-1 (or the pseudogene TRBV3-2), the J call TRBJ2-7; D not resolved. CDR3 length equals 14 residues. CDR1 and CDR2 (germline): LGHDT, YNNKEL (reference sequence). V shed 1 base and J shed 2 bases, with 9 bases lying between them. The CDR3 sequence is CASSQGRGTYEQYF. CDR3 bases: TGTGCCAGCAGCCAAGGCAGAGGAACCTACGAGCAGTACTTC.

The chain links TRBV9 to TRBJ1-2; tentative D call: TRBD1 (6 bases). The germline V and J ends were trimmed by 4 bases and 6 bases, with 16 bases remaining between them. Per the germline V gene, CDR1 is SGDLS and CDR2 is YYNGEE. This CDR3 has 14 amino acids. The CDR3 is CASSPSGTPNGYTF. The CDR3 DNA is TGTGCCAGCAGCCCCTCCGGGACACCGAATGGCTACACCTTC. The full variable domain, in which reference TRBV9 and TRBJ1-2 provide the parts outside the CDR3, is DSGVTQTPKHLITATGQRVTLRCSPRSGDLSVYWYQQSLDQGLQFLIQYYNGEERAKGNILERFSAQQFPDLHSELNLSSLELGDSALYFCASSPSGTPNGYTFGSGTRLTVV.

The genes are TRBV27 and TRBJ2-7; maybe TRBD2 (6 bases). Germline V gene sequence: CDR1 MNHEY, CDR2 SMNVEV (reference sequence). The CDR3 extends over 15 amino acids. V lost 3 bases, J lost 5 bases, and 17 bases lay in between. In nucleotides, the CDR3 is TGTGCCAGCAGTTTTTCGGGACTGGCACTCCACGAGCAGTACTTC. It yields the protein CASSFSGLALHEQYF.

This chain links TRBV4-2 with TRBJ2-7; a possible D gene is TRBD1 (6 bases). The germline V and J ends were trimmed by 5 bases and 9 bases, with 26 bases remaining between them. CDR3 length: 16 amino acids. Germline lookup yields CDR1 LGHNA and CDR2 YNFKEQ. CDR3 in amino acids: CASSYTGKGQADGQYF. CDR3 in DNA: TGTGCCAGCAGCTATACAGGGAAGGGTCAGGCCGACGGGCAGTACTTC.

This clone came up a few times. The chain links TRBV19 to TRBJ1-1; D is unresolved. This CDR3 has 13 amino acids. The germline gives CDR1 LNHDA, CDR2 SQIVND (reference sequence). The germline V and J ends were trimmed by 1 base and 0 bases, with 3 bases remaining between them. The CDR3 loop is CASSIVMNTEAFF. The CDR3 DNA reads TGTGCCAGTAGTATAGTAATGAACACTGAAGCTTTCTTT.